This T cell receptor beta chain was recovered during a study of human T cells and chemical hapten exposure. Background on the study: An area of 2 cm by roughly 2.2 cm on upper inner arm skin received 2% DPC for sensitization. Upper-back patches of 0.01% DPC were read at 6 days.

There are a few counts of this clonotype. V was shortened by 5 bases and J by 0 bases, with 5 bases between the two germline ends. The V gene's germline CDR1 is SQVTM and CDR2 ANQGSEA. The CDR3 runs to 13 residues. TCRdb called the RACE reads again in MiXCR, with one record for every CDR3 protein. This table holds 50,000 to 60,000 distinct CDR3 sequences, around 12% found once. Time point defined: patch test 3, about 24 weeks after DPC sensitization. Treatment defined: therapeutic diphenylcyclopropenone sensitization with weekly scalp DPC. The sequence was obtained from a man younger than 40 with alopecia areata. Some clones in this sample may be carry-over from other donors' samples. Source: whole blood, taken in connection with sensitization to the hapten diphenylcyclopropenone (DPC). The chain employs TRBV29-1 and TRBJ2-6; weak D call: TRBD2 (5 bases). DNA of the CDR3: TGCAGCGTTCGGGACTCTGGGGCCAACGTCCTGACTTTC. The encoded protein is CSVRDSGANVLTF.